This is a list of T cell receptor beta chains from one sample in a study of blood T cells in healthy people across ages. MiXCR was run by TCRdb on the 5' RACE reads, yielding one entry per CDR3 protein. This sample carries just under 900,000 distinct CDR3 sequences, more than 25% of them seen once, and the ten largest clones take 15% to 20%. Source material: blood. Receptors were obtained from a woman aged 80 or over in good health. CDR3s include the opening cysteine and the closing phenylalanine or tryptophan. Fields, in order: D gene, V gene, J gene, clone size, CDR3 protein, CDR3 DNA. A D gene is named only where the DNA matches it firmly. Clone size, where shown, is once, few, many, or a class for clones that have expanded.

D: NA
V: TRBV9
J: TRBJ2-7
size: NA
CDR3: CASSQTSGRYEQYF
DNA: TGTGCCAGCAGCCAAACGTCTGGCAGATACGAGCAGTACTTC

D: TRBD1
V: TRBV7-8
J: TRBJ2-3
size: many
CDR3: CASSLDRGHSDTQYF
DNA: TGTGCCAGCAGCTTAGACAGGGGGCACTCAGATACGCAGTATTTT

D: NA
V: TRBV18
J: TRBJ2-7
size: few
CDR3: CASSGTGTLHEQYF
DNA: TGTGCCAGCTCAGGTACCGGGACCTTGCACGAGCAGTACTTC

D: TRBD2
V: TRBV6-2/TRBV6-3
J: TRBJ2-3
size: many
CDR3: CASTRLAGHITDTQYF
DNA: TGTGCCAGCACACGGCTAGCGGGGCACATCACAGATACGCAGTATTTT

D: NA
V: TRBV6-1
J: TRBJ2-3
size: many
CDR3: CASSEFRGTTDTQYF
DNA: TGTGCCAGCAGTGAATTCCGGGGAACCACAGATACGCAGTATTTT

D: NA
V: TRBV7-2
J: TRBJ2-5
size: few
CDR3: CASSQLYGKLSGNEQYF
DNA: TGTGCCAGCAGCCAACTATACGGGAAACTTTCGGGGAATGAGCAGTACTTC

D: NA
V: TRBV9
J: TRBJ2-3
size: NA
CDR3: CASSPSLSRDTRYF
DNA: TGTGCCAGCAGCCCCTCGTTGAGTAGAGATACGCGGTATTTT

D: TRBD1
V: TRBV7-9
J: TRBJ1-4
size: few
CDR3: CASSPDRINEKLFF
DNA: TGTGCCAGCAGCCCGGACAGGATTAATGAAAAACTGTTTTTT

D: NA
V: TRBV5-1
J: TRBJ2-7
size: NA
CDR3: CASSLGVQATYEQYF
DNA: TGCGCCAGCAGTTTAGGGGTCCAGGCCACCTACGAGCAGTACTTC

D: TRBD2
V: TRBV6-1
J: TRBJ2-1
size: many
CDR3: CASSVSTSGDNEQFF
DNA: TGTGCCAGCAGTGTCTCTACTAGCGGGGACAATGAGCAGTTCTTC

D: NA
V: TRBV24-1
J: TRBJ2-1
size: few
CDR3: CATSDFFRGNEQFF
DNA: TGTGCCACCAGTGATTTTTTCCGGGGTAATGAGCAGTTCTTC

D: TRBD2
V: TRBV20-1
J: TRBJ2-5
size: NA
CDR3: CSASPRLAGKEETQYF
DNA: TGCAGTGCTAGTCCCCGACTAGCGGGGAAGGAAGAGACCCAGTACTTC

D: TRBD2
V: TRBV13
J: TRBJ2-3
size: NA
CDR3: CASSERPAGVQDTQYF
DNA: TGTGCCAGCAGTGAGCGGCCAGCGGGAGTACAAGATACGCAGTATTTT

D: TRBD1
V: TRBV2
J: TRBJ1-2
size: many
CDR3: CASRRQGSSVGYTF
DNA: TGTGCCAGCAGAAGACAGGGGAGTTCGGTTGGCTACACCTTC

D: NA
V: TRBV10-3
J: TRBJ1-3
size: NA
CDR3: CAIRATWGTGNTIYF
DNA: TGTGCCATCAGAGCAACTTGGGGGACTGGAAACACCATATATTTT

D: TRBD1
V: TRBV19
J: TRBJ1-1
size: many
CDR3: CASTVDRGTEAFF
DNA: TGTGCCAGTACCGTCGACAGGGGCACTGAAGCTTTCTTT

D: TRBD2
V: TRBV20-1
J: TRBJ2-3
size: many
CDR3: CSASPLAGVKDTQYF
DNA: TGCAGTGCTAGCCCTCTAGCGGGGGTCAAAGATACGCAGTATTTT

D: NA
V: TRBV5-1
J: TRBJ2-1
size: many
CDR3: CASSLVIGNEQFF
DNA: TGCGCCAGCAGCTTGGTCATCGGGAATGAGCAGTTCTTC

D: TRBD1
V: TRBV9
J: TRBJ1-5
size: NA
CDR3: CASSVAGTGDQPQHF
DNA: TGTGCCAGCAGCGTAGCCGGGACAGGAGATCAGCCCCAGCATTTT

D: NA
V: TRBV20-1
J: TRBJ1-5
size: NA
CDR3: CSAPKGNNNQPQHF
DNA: TGCAGTGCTCCGAAGGGGAATAACAATCAGCCCCAGCATTTT

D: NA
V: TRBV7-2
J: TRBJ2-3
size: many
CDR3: CASSFRGKRADTQYF
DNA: TGTGCCAGCAGCTTCCGGGGGAAGAGGGCAGATACGCAGTATTTT

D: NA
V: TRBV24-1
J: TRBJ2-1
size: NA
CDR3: CATSDTRAYNEQFF
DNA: TGTGCCACCAGTGATACCCGAGCCTACAATGAGCAGTTCTTC

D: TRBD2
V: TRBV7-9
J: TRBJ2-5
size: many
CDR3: CASSFLAGSGETQYF
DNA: TGTGCCAGCAGCTTTCTAGCGGGGAGTGGGGAGACCCAGTACTTC